The 16 T cell receptor beta chains in this list originate from one sample, sequenced in a study of T cell changes during pregnancy in multiple sclerosis. Profiled with immunoSEQ multiplex PCR; TCRdb holds only in-frame clones, not every one. The sample lists 30,000 to 35,000 clones; almost 90% were seen once. The input for sequencing was CD8+ T cells from peripheral blood mononuclear cells, taken after pregnancy. These receptors were obtained from a female donor with multiple sclerosis, enrolled in a pregnancy study.

This chain connects TRBV7-8 to TRBJ1-1, with TRBD1 matching over 8 bases. Germline CDR1 SGHVS, CDR2 FQNEAQ. The V and J ends lost 5 bases and 0 bases, in that order; junction bases with no gene match: 5. The CDR3 consists of 15 residues. This CDR3 reads CASSTRDRMNTEAFF. DNA for the CDR3: TGTGCCAGCAGCACCCGGGACAGGATGAACACTGAAGCTTTCTTT.

The chain joins TRBV30 to TRBJ2-3; 7 bases align to TRBD1. Germline CDR1 is GTSNPN and CDR2 is SVGIG (reference sequence). After removal of 5 bases from V and 1 base from J, the junction contained 9 bases not matched to a gene. The CDR3 loop spans 15 amino acids. CDR3 DNA sequence: TGTGCCTGGTATGACCCCGGGACAGGCACAGATACGCAGTATTTT. It specifies CAWYDPGTGTDTQYF.

In this sample, this clone turned up once. The junction shows a germline mismatch at one end, possibly a read error. The chain employs TRBV4-1 and TRBJ2-3; 10 positions match TRBD2. Germline lookup yields CDR1 MGHRA and CDR2 YSYEKL. The CDR3 contains 18 residues. CDR3 bases: TGCGCCAGCAGCCAAGAAGAGCCTAGCGGGGGTAGCAGAGATACGCAGTATTTT. Its translation: CASSQEEPSGGSRDTQYF.

V usage is TRBV29-1 and J usage is TRBJ1-1; D is undetermined. V was shortened by 4 bases and J by 4 bases, with 13 bases between the two germline ends. The CDR3 sequence is 13 residues long. Germline values: CDR1 SQVTM, CDR2 ANQGSEA. The CDR3 nucleotides read TGCAGCGTTGGAGGCGGGGTGGGCACTGAAGCTTTCTTT. The encoded protein is CSVGGGVGTEAFF.

The chain joins TRBV13 to TRBJ2-7; 7 bases map to TRBD1. The germline CDR1 and CDR2 sequences are PRHDT and FYEKMQ (reference sequence). With 3 bases clipped from V and 1 base from J, the junction kept 6 bases outside the gene matches. This CDR3 is 15 amino acids long. Written as DNA, the CDR3 is TGTGCCAGCAGCTTCCGACAGGGTCCATCCTACGAGCAGTACTTC. Its translation is CASSFRQGPSYEQYF.

This rearrangement joins TRBV4-1 to TRBJ2-1; D is uncertain. V lost 1 base and J lost 7, with 8 bases in between. Germline CDR1 MGHRA, CDR2 YSYEKL. The CDR3 length is 13 residues. The CDR3 sequence is CASSQVSANEQFF. The CDR3 DNA is TGCGCCAGCAGCCAAGTTTCTGCGAATGAGCAGTTCTTC.

V usage is TRBV5-4 and J usage is TRBJ2-3; possible D gene TRBD1, 5 bases. CDR1 is SGHNT, CDR2 YYREEE, per germline (reference sequence). Trimming removed 3 bases at V and 6 bases at J, with 8 bases between. This CDR3 spans 12 amino acids. CDR3 DNA sequence: TGTGCCAGCAGCTGGGGCAGCGATACGCAGTATTTT. This encodes CASSWGSDTQYF.

The chain links TRBV13 to TRBJ2-7, with 7 positions matching TRBD1. V lost 4 bases to trimming and J lost 5 bases; unmatched junction nucleotides: 11. Looked up from germline, CDR1 is PRHDT and CDR2 is FYEKMQ (reference sequence). The CDR3 sequence is 15 residues long. CDR3 protein: CASSYDRQGHNEQYF. CDR3 DNA sequence: TGTGCCAGCAGCTACGATAGACAGGGCCACAACGAGCAGTACTTC.

The chain couples TRBV10-3 to TRBJ1-1, with D possibly being TRBD1 (5 bases). Trimming removed 0 bases at V and 6 bases at J, with 11 bases between. Germline CDR1 is ENHRY and CDR2 is SYGVKD. The length of the CDR3 is 14 residues. CDR3 loop: CAISESGGGAEAFF. The CDR3 DNA reads as TGTGCCATCAGTGAGTCGGGGGGTGGGGCTGAAGCTTTCTTT.

CDR3 amino acids: CASSHSQGSHGYTF. The CDR3 DNA sequence: TGTGCCAGCAGCCATTCACAGGGATCCCATGGCTACACCTTC. This sequence joins TRBV7-6 and TRBJ1-2, with a weak D call TRBD1 (6 bases). The V end was cut by 5 bases, the J end by 6 bases, with 16 bases between. CDR1 is SGHVS and CDR2 is FNYEAQ in the germline V gene. The CDR3 length is 14 residues.

The rearrangement joins TRBV7-3 to TRBJ2-1, with D possibly matching TRBD2 (6 bases). Per the germline V gene, CDR1 is SGHTA and CDR2 is FQGTGA. V was trimmed by 5 bases and J by 2 bases, leaving 13 bases between them. There are 15 residues in the CDR3. The CDR3 DNA follows: TGTGCCAGCAGCATTCTGGCGGGAACCTACAATGAGCAGTTCTTC. Protein product: CASSILAGTYNEQFF.

The rearrangement links TRBV4-2 to TRBJ2-1; D is possibly TRBD1 (5 bases). Trimming took 0 bases from V and 3 from J, leaving 12 bases between them. The length of the CDR3 is 16 residues. The germline CDR1 and CDR2 sequences are LGHNA and YNFKEQ. This CDR3 is CASSQDDSSGYNEQFF. The CDR3 region has the DNA TGTGCCAGCAGCCAAGATGACAGTTCGGGCTACAATGAGCAGTTCTTC.

This chain links TRBV9 with TRBJ2-1, with D unresolved. V was clipped by 0 bases and J by 8 bases, with 15 bases between them. Germline values: CDR1 SGDLS, CDR2 YYNGEE. The CDR3 runs to 15 residues. CDR3 nucleotide sequence: TGTGCCAGCAGCGTAGGAGCTATATCTGTCGATGAGCAGTTCTTC. Translating it yields CASSVGAISVDEQFF.

This chain links TRBV29-1 with TRBJ2-3; D might be TRBD1 (5 bases). The CDR3 has 10 amino acids. Trimming left V 6 bases short and J 14 bases short, with 15 bases between. Germline V lookup: CDR1 SQVTM, CDR2 ANQGSEA. This chain's CDR3 is CSVWTGQAYF. DNA of the CDR3: TGCAGCGTATGGACCGGACAAGCGTATTTT.

The V and J genes are TRBV6-4 and TRBJ2-3, with 8 bases lining up with TRBD1. CDR1 and CDR2 (germline): MRHNA, SNTAGT. The CDR3 sequence is 15 residues long. The V segment lost 0 bases and the J segment 2 bases; nucleotides outside the gene matches: 1. CDR3 bases: TGTGCCAGCAGTGACTCGGGACAGGCCACAGATACGCAGTATTTT. This encodes CASSDSGQATDTQYF.

This chain links TRBV10-3 with TRBJ1-5; TRBD1 aligns across 10 bases. The CDR3 extends over 13 amino acids. The ends lost 8 bases at V and 5 bases at J; junction bases unmatched: 3. Germline V gene sequence: CDR1 ENHRY, CDR2 SYGVKD. The CDR3 reads CAIGTGVDQPQHF. The CDR3 bases are TGTGCCATCGGGACAGGGGTGGATCAGCCCCAGCATTTT.